This T cell receptor (beta chain) appears in the sequencing data of a study of neurological immune-mediated disorders (dated by TCRdb to the late 2010s). Some background on the complete study: Among the approximately 34 multiple sclerosis patients, relapsing-remitting MS was present in roughly 30 and secondary progressive MS was present in 3. The cohort comprised 68 subjects: around 15 HAM/TSP patients, approximately 34 multiple sclerosis patients and approximately 20 healthy controls. Using UMI-based sequencing, the study compared peripheral blood TCR-beta repertoires from patients with HTLV-I-associated myelopathy (HAM/TSP), patients with multiple sclerosis, and healthy controls. The approximately 100 TCR-beta libraries included longitudinal samples, technical triplicates and paired sorted CD4+ and CD8+ T-cell subsets alongside PBMC samples.

General conclusions and limits of the study: The MS cluster was not associated with any clinical or MRI features, and the authors stated that larger cohorts are needed. TCR clonal expansion was highest in HAM/TSP patients and lowest in MS patients, with MS patients falling below even healthy controls. Across subjects, expanded clones never shared an identical CDR3 amino acid sequence, which suggests that the TCR-beta repertoires in every group were private. In phylogenetic analysis, the repertoires of 18 of 34 MS patients grouped into a cluster of related CDR3 sequences, which suggests a possible signature at the repertoire level.

To synthesize cDNA, template-switch 5'RACE was performed with a primer carrying a 10-nucleotide random unique molecular identifier so that each TCR transcript was tagged. Every sequencing run yielded over 170 million TCR-beta sequences covering 15-18 subjects. The RNeasy kit was used to extract total RNA. Using the KAPA Real-time Library Amplification kit, TCR-beta VDJ regions were amplified with primers for the TCR constant region and the 5'RACE anchor. Sample indexes and Illumina adaptors were added in a first PCR, after which library yield was increased in a second PCR. After Ampure bead purification, the roughly 650 bp TCR product was size-selected on a 2% E-gel SizeSelection system. Before pooling, libraries had their quality checked on a Bioanalyzer, their concentration measured with Qubit, and their quantity determined with the Kapa Library Quantification kit. Paired-end 2 x 150 bp sequencing of the libraries was performed on an Illumina HiSeq 2500. To increase sequence diversity, roughly 24-31% phiX was spiked into each library pool. As for the authors' bioinformatics: The quality-filtered reads were processed with the UMI-based MiGEC pipeline, whose error correction step removed more than 80% of the raw TCR sequences. VDJ genes were aligned to IMGT germline references, and each clonotype was defined by a unique CDR3 amino acid sequence together with V-J genes. VDJtools evaluated clonal expansion, Shannon diversity and CDR3 relatedness (CalcPairwiseDistances, ClusterSamples); CLCbio workbench built phylogenetic trees. A clone was classed as expanded if it had 8 or more unique UMIs, a cutoff based on coefficient-of-variation modelling across technical triplicates. TCRdb reanalyzed the raw reads on its own, using fastp at Q25 for trimming and MiXCR for clone calling, and kept in-frame beta chains. For every CDR3 protein sequence, its rows merge into one entry that carries the most common genes and DNA. It is TCRdb's table, rather than the study itself, that gives the V and J calls and clone size. The sample table records 100,000 or so distinct CDR3 sequences; roughly 3.5% of these occur just once. 5% to 6.5% of the sample belongs to the ten largest clones.

Libraries from unsorted PBMCs were made from 2 million PBMCs kept in RNAlater at -80 degrees C until RNA extraction. Multiple sclerosis patients were enrolled in a US clinical protocol evaluating disease progression by magnetic resonance imaging. Peripheral blood was subjected to Ficoll-Hypaque density gradient centrifugation to isolate PBMCs, which were then cryopreserved in liquid nitrogen. Deletion took 6 bases off V and 7 bases off J, with a span of 22 bases between the germline ends. From its cysteine to its phenylalanine, the CDR3 spans 15 amino acids. Just CDR3 DNA is preserved here, 45 bases in frame from base 1. The germline V gene (reference sequence) specifies LGHDT as CDR1 and YNNKEL as CDR2. This clonotype was observed many times. What this receptor recognizes is not known. Base quality data are lacking; no much larger clone is found one base away.

The sequence came from a woman aged 18 to 35 with multiple sclerosis. The material sequenced was PBMCs. The rearranged segments are TRBV3-1 and TRBJ2-7; the D gene is possibly TRBD1 or TRBD2, each agreeing over 6 bases. The CDR3 reads CASSLRPPGADEQYF. The bases read TGTGCCAGCAGTCTTCGTCCCCCGGGGGCAGATGAGCAGTACTTC.